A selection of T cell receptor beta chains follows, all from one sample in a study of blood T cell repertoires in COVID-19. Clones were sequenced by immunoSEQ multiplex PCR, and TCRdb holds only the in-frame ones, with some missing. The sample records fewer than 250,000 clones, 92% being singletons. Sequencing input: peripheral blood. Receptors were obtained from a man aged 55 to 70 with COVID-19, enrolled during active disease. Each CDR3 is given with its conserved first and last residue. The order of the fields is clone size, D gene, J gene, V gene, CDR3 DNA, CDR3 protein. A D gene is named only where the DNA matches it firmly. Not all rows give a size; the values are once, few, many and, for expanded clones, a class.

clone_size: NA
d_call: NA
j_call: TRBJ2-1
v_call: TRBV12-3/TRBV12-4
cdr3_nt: TGTGCCAGCGTGCGGGCCTCCAGAACAGAGCAGTTCTTC
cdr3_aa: CASVRASRTEQFF

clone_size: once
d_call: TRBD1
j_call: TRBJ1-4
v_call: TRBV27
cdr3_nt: TGTGCCAGCAGTTTCTACCGGGACAGGGGGGAAAAACTGTTTTTT
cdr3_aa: CASSFYRDRGEKLFF

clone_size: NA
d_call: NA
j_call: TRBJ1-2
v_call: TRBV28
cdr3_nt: TGTGCCAGCAGACAAACCGGGGGCTATGGCTACACCTTC
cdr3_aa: CASRQTGGYGYTF

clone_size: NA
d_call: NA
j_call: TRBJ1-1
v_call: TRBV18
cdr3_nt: TGTGCCAGCTCACCACAGACAGAGAACACTGAAGCTTTCTTT
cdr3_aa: CASSPQTENTEAFF

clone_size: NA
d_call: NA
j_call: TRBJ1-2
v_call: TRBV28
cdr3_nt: TGTGCCAGCAGTTTAGTCAGCTATGGCTACACCTTC
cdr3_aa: CASSLVSYGYTF

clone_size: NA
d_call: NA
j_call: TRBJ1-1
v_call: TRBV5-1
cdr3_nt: TGCGCCAGCAGCTTGGGGCAGGGCCAGACCCTGAACACTGAAGCTTTCTTT
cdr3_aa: CASSLGQGQTLNTEAFF

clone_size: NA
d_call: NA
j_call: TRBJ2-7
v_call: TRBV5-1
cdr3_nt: TGCGCCAGCAGCGGTGACAACTCCTACGAGCAGTACTTC
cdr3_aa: CASSGDNSYEQYF

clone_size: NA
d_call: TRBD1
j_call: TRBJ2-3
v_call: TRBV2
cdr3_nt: TGTGCCAGCAGGCGGGACAGGACTAGCACAGATACGCAGTATTTT
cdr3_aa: CASRRDRTSTDTQYF

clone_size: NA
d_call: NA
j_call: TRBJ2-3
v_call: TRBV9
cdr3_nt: TGTGCCAGCAGCGTAGGGACTGCTTTTAGCACAGATACGCAGTATTTT
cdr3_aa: CASSVGTAFSTDTQYF

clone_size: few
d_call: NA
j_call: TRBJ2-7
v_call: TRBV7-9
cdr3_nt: TGTGCCAGCAGCGTGACGGGGACCTACGAGCAGTACTTC
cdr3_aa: CASSVTGTYEQYF

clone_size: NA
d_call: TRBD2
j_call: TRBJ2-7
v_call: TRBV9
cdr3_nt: TGTGCCAGCAGCGTAGGAGGCAGCGGGAGTTTCAACGAGCAGTACTTC
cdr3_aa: CASSVGGSGSFNEQYF

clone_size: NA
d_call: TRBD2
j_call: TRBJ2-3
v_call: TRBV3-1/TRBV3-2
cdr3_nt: TGTGCCAGCAGCCAATCGGGCGGGAGGGGAACAGATACGCAGTATTTT
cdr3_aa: CASSQSGGRGTDTQYF

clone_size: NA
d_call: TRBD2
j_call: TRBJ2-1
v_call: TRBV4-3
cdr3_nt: TGCGCCAGCAGCCAAGGGGACAGCGGGGGGCTCTCCTCCCGGCAGTTCTTC
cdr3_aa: CASSQGDSGGLSSRQFF

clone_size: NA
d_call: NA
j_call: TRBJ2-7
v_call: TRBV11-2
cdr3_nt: TGTGCCAGCAGCTTAAATGGGGGCCGAGACGAGCAGTACTTC
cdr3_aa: CASSLNGGRDEQYF

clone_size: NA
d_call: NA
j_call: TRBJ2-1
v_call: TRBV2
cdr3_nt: TGTGCCAGCAGTTCGCAGGGAGGTGGGGTCAATGAGCAGTTCTTC
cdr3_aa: CASSSQGGGVNEQFF

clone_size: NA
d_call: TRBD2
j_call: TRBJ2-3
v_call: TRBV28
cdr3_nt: TGTGCCAGCAGTCTTTCTAGCGGTCGGCGTGGGGTAGATACGCAGTATTTT
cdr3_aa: CASSLSSGRRGVDTQYF

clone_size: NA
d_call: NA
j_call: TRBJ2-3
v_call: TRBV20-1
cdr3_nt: TGCAGTGCTAGTTACTTAAATACGCAGTATTTT
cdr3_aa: CSASYLNTQYF

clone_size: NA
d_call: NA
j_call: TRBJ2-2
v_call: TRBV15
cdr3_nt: TGTGCCACCAGCAGAGAACAGGGTGTCGGGGAGCTGTTTTTT
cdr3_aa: CATSREQGVGELFF

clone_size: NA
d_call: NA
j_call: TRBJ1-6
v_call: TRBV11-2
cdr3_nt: TGTGCCAGCAGCCCCAGGACAGTGGATAATTCACCCCTCCACTTT
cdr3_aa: CASSPRTVDNSPLHF

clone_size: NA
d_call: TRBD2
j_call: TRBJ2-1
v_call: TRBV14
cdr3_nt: TGTGCCAGCAGCCCGGGACTAGCGGGAACTTCCTCGTTCTTC
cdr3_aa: CASSPGLAGTSSFF

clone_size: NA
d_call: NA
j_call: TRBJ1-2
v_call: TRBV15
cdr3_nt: TGTGCCACCAGCAGAGATCACCAGAACCCTTATGGCTACACCTTC
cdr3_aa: CATSRDHQNPYGYTF

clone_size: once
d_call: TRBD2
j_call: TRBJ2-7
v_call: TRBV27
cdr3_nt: TGTGCCAGCAGTTCATCGGGAGGCAGCCCCTCCGAGCAGTACTTC
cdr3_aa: CASSSSGGSPSEQYF

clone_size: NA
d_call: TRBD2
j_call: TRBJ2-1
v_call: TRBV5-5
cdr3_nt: TGTGCCAGCAGCGCTATAGCGGGGGGGGCTAATGAGCAGTTCTTC
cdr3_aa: CASSAIAGGANEQFF

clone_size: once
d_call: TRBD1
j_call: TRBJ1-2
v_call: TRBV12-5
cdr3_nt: TGTGCTAGTGGTTTGTGGACAGGGAAAAATGGCTACACCTTC
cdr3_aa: CASGLWTGKNGYTF

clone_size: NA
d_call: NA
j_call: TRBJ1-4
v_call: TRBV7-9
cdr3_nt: TGTGCCAGCAGCTTAGGGGCCGCGCGTGAAAAACTGTTTTTT
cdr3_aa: CASSLGAAREKLFF

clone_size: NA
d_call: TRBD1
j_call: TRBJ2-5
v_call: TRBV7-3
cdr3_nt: TGTGCCAGCAGCTTATCCACAGGGGGCGCGGAGACCCAGTACTTC
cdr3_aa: CASSLSTGGAETQYF

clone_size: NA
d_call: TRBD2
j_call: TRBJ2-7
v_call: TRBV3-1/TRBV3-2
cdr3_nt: TGTGCCAGCAGCCAAGTTGTTCCGGGACTAGCGGGAGGCTACGCCTACGAGCAGTACTTC
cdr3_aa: CASSQVVPGLAGGYAYEQYF

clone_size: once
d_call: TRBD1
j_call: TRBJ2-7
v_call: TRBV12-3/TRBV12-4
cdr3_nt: TGTGCCAGCAGCTCCGGGACAGGAGAGTACTTC
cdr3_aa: CASSSGTGEYF

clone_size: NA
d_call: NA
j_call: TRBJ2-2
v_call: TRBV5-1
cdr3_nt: TGCGCCAGCAGCCCAGGGGTTCCCGGGGAGCTGTTTTTT
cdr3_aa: CASSPGVPGELFF

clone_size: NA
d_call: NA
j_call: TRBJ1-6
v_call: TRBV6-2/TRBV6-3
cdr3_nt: TGTGCCAGCAACCCCGCGCGGGCGGGCTCACCCCTCCACTTT
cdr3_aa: CASNPARAGSPLHF

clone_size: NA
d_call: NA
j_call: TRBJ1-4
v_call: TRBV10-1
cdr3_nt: TGCGCCAGCACATCCCCAAAACTGTTTTTT
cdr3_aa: CASTSPKLFF

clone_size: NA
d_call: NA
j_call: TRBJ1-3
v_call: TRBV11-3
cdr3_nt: TGTGCCAGCAGCTCCCACCCGAGTTGGTCTGGAAACACCATATATTTT
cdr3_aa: CASSSHPSWSGNTIYF

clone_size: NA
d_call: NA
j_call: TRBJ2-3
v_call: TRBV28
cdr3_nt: TGTGCCAGCAGTTGGGGGCAGACCCAGTATACGCAGTATTTT
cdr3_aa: CASSWGQTQYTQYF